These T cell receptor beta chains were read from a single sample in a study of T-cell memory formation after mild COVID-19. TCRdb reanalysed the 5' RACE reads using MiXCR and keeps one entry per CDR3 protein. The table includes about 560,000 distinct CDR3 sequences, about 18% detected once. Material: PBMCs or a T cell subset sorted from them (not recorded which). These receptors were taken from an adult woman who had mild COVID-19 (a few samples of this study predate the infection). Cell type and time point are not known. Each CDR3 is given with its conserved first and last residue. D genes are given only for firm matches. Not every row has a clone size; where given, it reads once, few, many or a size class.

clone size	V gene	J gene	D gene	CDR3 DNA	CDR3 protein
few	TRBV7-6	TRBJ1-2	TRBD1	TGTGCCAGCAGCTTGACAGGGGGGTGGAATGGCTACACCTTC	CASSLTGGWNGYTF
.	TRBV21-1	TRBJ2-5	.	TGTGCCAGCAGCTCCCAAAGGAGGGCAGGGGGAGAGACCCAGTACTTC	CASSSQRRAGGETQYF
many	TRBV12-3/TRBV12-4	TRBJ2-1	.	TGTGCCAGCACCCTGGGTGTGGCCTCACTACGAAATGAGCAGTTCTTC	CASTLGVASLRNEQFF
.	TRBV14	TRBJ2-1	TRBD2	TGTGCCAGCAGGAATAGCGGGAGTGACAATGAGCAGTTCTTC	CASRNSGSDNEQFF
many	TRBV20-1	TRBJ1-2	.	TGCAGTGCTAGAGAATCACTTTCCGATGGCTACACCTTC	CSARESLSDGYTF
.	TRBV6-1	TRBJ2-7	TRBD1	TGTGCCAGCAGCCCCGGGACAGTTTTCTACGAGCAGTACTTC	CASSPGTVFYEQYF
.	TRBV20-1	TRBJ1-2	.	TGCAGTGCTAGAGCGGGGGTTGGCTACACCTTC	CSARAGVGYTF
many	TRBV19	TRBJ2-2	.	TGTGCCAGCCACCGGGACCATAACACCGGGGAGCTGTTTTTT	CASHRDHNTGELFF
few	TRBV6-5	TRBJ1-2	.	TGTGCCAGCAGTTACTCGAATCGGTGGCTCTATGGCTACACCTTC	CASSYSNRWLYGYTF
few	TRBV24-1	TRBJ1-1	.	TGTGCCACCAGTGATTCGTGGAGCATGAACACTGAAGCTTTCTTT	CATSDSWSMNTEAFF
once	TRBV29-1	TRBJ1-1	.	TGCAGCGTTGGAGACATGGATGGAGCTTTCTTT	CSVGDMDGAFF
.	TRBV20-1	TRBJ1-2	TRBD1	TGCAGTGCTCCGACAGGGGAGATACGAGGCTACACCTTC	CSAPTGEIRGYTF
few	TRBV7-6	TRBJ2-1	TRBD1	TGTGCCAGCAGCGTCCGGGACAGGGGGACCTACAATGAGCAGTTCTTC	CASSVRDRGTYNEQFF
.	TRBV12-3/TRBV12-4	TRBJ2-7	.	TGTGCCAGCAGTTACGGGGCAGTCTTCTACGAGCAGTACTTC	CASSYGAVFYEQYF
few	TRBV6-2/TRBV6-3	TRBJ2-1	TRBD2	TGTGCCAGCAGTTACCGACTAGCGGGAGGGCTCAATGAGCAGTTCTTC	CASSYRLAGGLNEQFF
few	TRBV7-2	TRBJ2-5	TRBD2	TGTGCCAGCCGATCGCCCAGCGGGGGTCTTCTGGAGACCCAGTACTTC	CASRSPSGGLLETQYF
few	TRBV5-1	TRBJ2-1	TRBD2	TGCGCCAGCAGCACCGGGACTAGCGGAAATGAGCAGTTCTTC	CASSTGTSGNEQFF
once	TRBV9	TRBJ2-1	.	TGTGCCAGCAGCGTAGACTTGGGCCTCTACAATGAGCAGTTCTTC	CASSVDLGLYNEQFF
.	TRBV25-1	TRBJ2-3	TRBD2	TGTGCCAGCAGACCCGTGCCAGCGGGGGGTAGAGATACGCAGTATTTT	CASRPVPAGGRDTQYF
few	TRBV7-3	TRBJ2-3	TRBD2	TGTGCCAGCAGCTTAATAGTAAGCGGGGGAGTTCGGGATACGCAGTATTTT	CASSLIVSGGVRDTQYF
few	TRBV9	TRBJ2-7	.	TGTGCCAGCAGCGTAGAGGATAGCTCCTACGAGCAGTACTTC	CASSVEDSSYEQYF
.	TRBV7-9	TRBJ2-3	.	TGTGCCAGCAGCTCCTACCCCGGGACAACCCTTAGCACAGATACGCAGTATTTT	CASSSYPGTTLSTDTQYF
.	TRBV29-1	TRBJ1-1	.	TGCAGCGTTGAAGGGGGGTCCCGGCCGCCCGGTGAAGCTTTCTTT	CSVEGGSRPPGEAFF
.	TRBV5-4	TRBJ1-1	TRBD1	TGTGCCAGCAGCTTGGGGGGACAGGGCGGAGAGACTGAAGCTTTCTTT	CASSLGGQGGETEAFF
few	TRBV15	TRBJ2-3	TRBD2	TGTGCCACCAGCGGCCCGACTAGCGGGAGGACCACAGATACGCAGTATTTT	CATSGPTSGRTTDTQYF
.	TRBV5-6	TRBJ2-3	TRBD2	TGTGCCAGCAGCTCGGGACTAGCGGATTCTCGCACAGATACGCAGTATTTT	CASSSGLADSRTDTQYF
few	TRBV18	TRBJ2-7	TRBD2	TGTGCCAGCTCACCAGACAGCCTAGCGGGGTACGAGCAGTACTTC	CASSPDSLAGYEQYF
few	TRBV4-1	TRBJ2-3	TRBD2	TGCGCCAGCAGCCAAGAAGGAATAGCGGGGTCAGATACGCAGTATTTT	CASSQEGIAGSDTQYF
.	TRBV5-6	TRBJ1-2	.	TGTGCCAGCAGATTGACCGCTGGGTATGGCTACACCTTC	CASRLTAGYGYTF
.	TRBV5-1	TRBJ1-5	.	TGCGCCAGCAGCCCGTCGGGTGCGAGTCAGCCCCAGCATTTT	CASSPSGASQPQHF
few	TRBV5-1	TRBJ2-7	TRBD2	TGCGCCAGCAGCGGAGAAAGCGGGAGTAGCTACGAGCAGTACTTC	CASSGESGSSYEQYF
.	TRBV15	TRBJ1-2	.	TGTGCCACCAGCAGAGATGGACACGTCTATGGCTACACCTTC	CATSRDGHVYGYTF
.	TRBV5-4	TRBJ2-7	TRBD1	TGTGCCAGCAGCTCACACAAGGACAGGGCGTCGAGGTACGAGCAGTACTTC	CASSSHKDRASRYEQYF
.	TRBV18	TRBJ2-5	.	TGTGCCAGCTCACCGGACGCGGGGTCCGAAGAGACCCAGTACTTC	CASSPDAGSEETQYF
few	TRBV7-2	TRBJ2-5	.	TGTGCCAGCAGTCTTAGATCCGGGCCCCAGTACTTC	CASSLRSGPQYF
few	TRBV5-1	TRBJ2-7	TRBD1	TGCGCCAGCAGCCACCGGGACAGGGGATACTACGAGCAGTACTTC	CASSHRDRGYYEQYF
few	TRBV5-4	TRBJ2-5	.	TGTGCCCTCGCGGCGGACAAAGAGACCCAGTACTTC	CALAADKETQYF
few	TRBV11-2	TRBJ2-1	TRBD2	TGTGCCAGCAGCTCGGCCGTCGGCCTAGCGGCCATCTACAATGAGCAGTTCTTC	CASSSAVGLAAIYNEQFF
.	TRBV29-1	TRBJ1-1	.	TGCAGCGTTGCCCTGGTGGGCGGGGAGGGCCCCACGACTGAAGCTTTCTTT	CSVALVGGEGPTTEAFF
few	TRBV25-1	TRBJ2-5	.	TGTGCCAGCACCCACCCCGGGGGAGGACAAGAGACCCAGTACTTC	CASTHPGGGQETQYF
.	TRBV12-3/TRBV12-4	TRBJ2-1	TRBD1	TGTGCCAGCAAGAGGGACAGGGCGAATGAGCAGTTCTTC	CASKRDRANEQFF
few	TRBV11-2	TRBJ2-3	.	TGTGCCAGCAGCTTAGAGACAGATACGCAGTATTTT	CASSLETDTQYF
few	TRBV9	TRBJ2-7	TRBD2	TGTGCCAGCAGCGCAGATCTAGCGGGACGCGAGCAGTACTTC	CASSADLAGREQYF
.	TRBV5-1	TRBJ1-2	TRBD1	TGCGCCAGCAGCACGGGACAGGCCCCTAACTATGGCTACACCTTC	CASSTGQAPNYGYTF